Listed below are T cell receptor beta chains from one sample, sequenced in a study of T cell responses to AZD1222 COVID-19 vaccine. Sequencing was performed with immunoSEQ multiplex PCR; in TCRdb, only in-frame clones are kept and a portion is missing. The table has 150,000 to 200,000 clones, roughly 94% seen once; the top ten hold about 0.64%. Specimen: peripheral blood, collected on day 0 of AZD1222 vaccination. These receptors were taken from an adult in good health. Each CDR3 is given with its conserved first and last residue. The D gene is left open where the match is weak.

CDR3 protein: CASSFDLYNEQFF
CDR3 DNA: TGCGCCAGCAGCTTTGACTTATACAATGAGCAGTTCTTC
D gene: .
V gene: TRBV5-1
J gene: TRBJ2-1

CDR3 protein: CASSQDQNSLSGNTIYF
CDR3 DNA: TGTGCCAGCAGCCAAGATCAGAACAGCCTCTCTGGAAACACCATATATTTT
D gene: .
V gene: TRBV3-1/TRBV3-2
J gene: TRBJ1-3

CDR3 protein: CASSLPNTEAFF
CDR3 DNA: TGTGCCAGCAGCCTCCCCAACACTGAAGCTTTCTTT
D gene: .
V gene: TRBV3-1/TRBV3-2
J gene: TRBJ1-1

CDR3 protein: CASSRTREIGEAFF
CDR3 DNA: TGTGCCAGTAGTCGGACCAGGGAGATCGGGGAGGCTTTCTTT
D gene: .
V gene: TRBV19
J gene: TRBJ1-1

CDR3 protein: CASSSGQSPYGYTF
CDR3 DNA: TGTGCCAGCAGTTCCGGACAGTCCCCTTATGGCTACACCTTC
D gene: .
V gene: TRBV28
J gene: TRBJ1-2

CDR3 protein: CAWSAGRLSSYNEQFF
CDR3 DNA: TGTGCCTGGAGTGCGGGACGGTTAAGCTCCTACAATGAGCAGTTCTTC
D gene: .
V gene: TRBV30
J gene: TRBJ2-1

CDR3 protein: CASSKVRLALHTGELFF
CDR3 DNA: TGTGCCAGCAGCAAAGTGCGCCTAGCCTTACACACCGGGGAGCTGTTTTTT
D gene: .
V gene: TRBV21-1
J gene: TRBJ2-2

CDR3 protein: CASRPPGGNYGYTF
CDR3 DNA: TGTGCCAGCAGACCCCCTGGGGGTAACTATGGCTACACCTTC
D gene: .
V gene: TRBV6-5
J gene: TRBJ1-2

CDR3 protein: CASSLRQGGIPEAFF
CDR3 DNA: TGTGCCAGCAGTTTACGACAGGGAGGGATACCTGAAGCTTTCTTT
D gene: TRBD1
V gene: TRBV28
J gene: TRBJ1-1

CDR3 protein: CASSSGQAGEGYEQYF
CDR3 DNA: TGTGCCAGTAGTAGTGGTCAGGCAGGGGAAGGCTACGAGCAGTACTTC
D gene: .
V gene: TRBV19
J gene: TRBJ2-7

CDR3 protein: CASSVTGQGSFYTGELFF
CDR3 DNA: TGTGCCAGCAGCGTAACGGGACAGGGTTCCTTCTACACCGGGGAGCTGTTTTTT
D gene: TRBD1
V gene: TRBV9
J gene: TRBJ2-2